The clone carrying this TCR beta chain was recorded a few times. The antigen is undetermined. The sample originates from a study of T cell repertoires in aging, cancer and after chemotherapy. At the level of the study: Clear clonal overlap appeared across healthy donor samples taken over several months to years. Millions of TCR reads were in the whole dataset. Whole-study results and caveats: Rebound thymic output was suggested by rising median generation probability during chemotherapy in each cancer cohort.

Trimming left V 2 bases short and J 6 bases short, with 19 bases between. CDR1 and CDR2 (germline): MNHEY, SVGAGI. The CDR3 is made up of 16 amino acids. Multiplex touch-down PCR with TRB-A/B primers amplified rearranged V-D-J TRB sequences. One entry per CDR3 protein, called by TCRdb with MiXCR from the multiplex PCR reads. The table lists fewer than 7,000 distinct CDR3 sequences, less than 30% of them singletons. Peripheral blood genomic DNA, not sorted cells or RNA, was the template. The sequence was obtained from a human donor in good health. The sample taken for sequencing was blood. The J gene is TRBJ1-2, the V gene TRBV6-5, with D unclear. CDR3 in DNA: TGTGCCAGCAGTTACCCAACCAACAGCGGACGAGATGGCTACACCTTC. This gives the protein CASSYPTNSGRDGYTF.